This entry concerns a single TCR beta chain. This sample is drawn from a study of shared clonotypes between healthy human individuals. Using immunoSEQ multiplex PCR, the repertoire was profiled, and TCRdb retains in-frame clones only, with some absent. The repertoire holds 2 million to 2.5 million clones, with 95% as singletons. Germline V gene data show CDR1 as SEHNR and CDR2 as FQNEAQ (reference sequence). The CDR3 has 16 residues. The V gene end was trimmed by 1 base and the J gene end by 2 bases; junction bases not matched to a gene: 7. The sample consisted of naive CD4+ T cells sorted from blood. Subset defined: CD45RA+ positively selected. This receptor was taken from a man younger than 30 in good health. The rearrangement links TRBV7-9 to TRBJ2-7; 8 nucleotides match TRBD1. Here the CDR3 DNA reads TGTGCCAGCAGCTTAGGTGCAGGGGGCTCGACCTACGAGCAGTACTTC. Its protein is CASSLGAGGSTYEQYF.